This entry concerns a single T cell receptor beta chain. Germline loops: CDR1 SNHLY, CDR2 FYNNEI. V shed 5 bases and J shed 7 bases, with 9 bases lying between them. The CDR3 has 12 amino acids. The sample is drawn from a study of cytomegalovirus exposure and HLA in healthy donors. Primers for the PCR totalled 60 Vbeta and 13 Jbeta. Sequencing was performed with immunoSEQ multiplex PCR; in TCRdb, only in-frame clones are kept and a portion is missing. This table holds more than 140,000 clones, 75% to 80% found once. The receptor was isolated from a male donor in good health and CMV-seronegative. The V gene is TRBV2, the J gene TRBJ1-5; a weak D match, TRBD1 (5 bases). The sequencing input was PBMCs. Here the CDR3 reads CASSWGTQPQHF. The CDR3 nucleotides read TGTGCCAGCAGTTGGGGCACGCAGCCCCAGCATTTT.